One and the same sample provided the 20 T cell receptor beta chains below, sequenced in a study of T cell responses to AZD1222 COVID-19 vaccine. This table comes from immunoSEQ multiplex PCR, and its TCRdb copy is limited to in-frame clones, with some not included. The data show 150,000 to 200,000 clones, 85% to 95% seen once. The source was peripheral blood, collected on day 0 of AZD1222 vaccination. The receptors were sampled from an adult in good health.

The V and J genes are TRBV6-1 and TRBJ1-1; D gene uncertain. V dropped 0 bases and J dropped 0 bases, with 8 bases sitting between them. Germline CDR1 is MNHNS and CDR2 is SASEGT. The CDR3 runs 15 residues. This chain's CDR3 is CASSEALAVNTEAFF. For the CDR3, the DNA is TGTGCCAGCAGTGAAGCGCTGGCAGTGAACACTGAAGCTTTCTTT.

The V gene is TRBV28, the J gene TRBJ2-4; maybe TRBD2 (6 bases). V gave up 3 bases and J gave up 7 bases, with 10 bases separating them. CDR3 length: 13 residues. CDR1 and CDR2 (germline): MDHEN, SYDVKM. CDR3 nucleotide sequence: TGTGCCAGCAGTTTGACCGGGAGTAACATTCAGTACTTC. It encodes CASSLTGSNIQYF.

This chain uses TRBV9 with TRBJ2-1; D perhaps matches TRBD2 (6 bases). There are 14 residues in the CDR3. The germline gives CDR1 SGDLS, CDR2 YYNGEE. Deletions cut 7 bases from V and 4 bases from J, with 15 bases between. Here the CDR3 DNA reads TGTGCCAGCGACCCCGCTGGGACTTACAATGAGCAGTTCTTC. Protein sequence: CASDPAGTYNEQFF.

The rearrangement uses TRBV25-1 and TRBJ1-6; tentative D call: TRBD1 (5 bases). CDR3 length equals 18 residues. The V and J ends lost 4 bases and 4 bases respectively, with 20 bases between them. The V gene's germline CDR1 is MGHDK and CDR2 SYGVNS. CDR3 region: CASSGGGRPSPYNSPLHF. The CDR3 DNA is TGTGCCAGCAGTGGGGGGGGACGGCCGTCTCCATATAATTCACCCCTCCACTTT.

This sequence joins TRBV27 and TRBJ2-4; 13 nucleotides line up with TRBD2. The CDR3 consists of 19 residues. The V segment lost 5 bases and the J segment 2 bases; nucleotides outside the gene matches: 12. CDR1 MNHEY and CDR2 SMNVEV come from the germline V gene (reference sequence). CDR3 amino acids: CASSPRTSGSSPPKNIQYF. DNA of the CDR3: TGTGCCAGCAGTCCGCGGACTAGCGGGAGCTCACCCCCCAAAAACATTCAGTACTTC.

V is TRBV27 and J is TRBJ2-2; a weak D match, TRBD2 (5 bases). The V end was cut by 7 bases, the J end by 6 bases, with 12 bases between. There are 13 residues in the CDR3. From germline, CDR1 is MNHEY and CDR2 SMNVEV (reference sequence). The CDR3 loop is CASNKPGSGELFF. The CDR3 nucleotides read TGTGCCAGCAATAAGCCGGGGTCCGGGGAGCTGTTTTTT.

This clone was seen only once. The V and J genes are TRBV27 and TRBJ1-5; TRBD1 might be the D (6 bases). The CDR3 has 15 amino acids. CDR1 and CDR2 from the germline V gene are MNHEY and SMNVEV (reference sequence). The V gene lost 5 bases and the J gene lost 3 bases, with 14 bases spanning the gap. CDR3 nucleotides: TGTGCCAGCAGTCTAACAGGGTCTTTCAATCAGCCCCAGCATTTT. Translated, it gives CASSLTGSFNQPQHF.

The rearrangement joins TRBV24-1 to TRBJ2-1; 9 bases align to TRBD1. CDR3 length: 16 amino acids. V was pared by 4 bases and J by 6 bases, with 9 bases of the junction left unmatched. Germline values: CDR1 KGHDR, CDR2 SFDVKD. CDR3 sequence: CATSEITGGGFNEQFF. The CDR3 region has the DNA TGTGCCACCAGTGAGATTACAGGGGGCGGGTTCAATGAGCAGTTCTTC.

This chain links TRBV27 with TRBJ2-7, with D possibly being TRBD1 or TRBD2 (5 bases each). Germline CDR1 reads MNHEY; CDR2 reads SMNVEV (reference sequence). The CDR3 is 14 amino acids. V lost 2 bases to trimming and J lost 4 bases, with 12 bases between them. The CDR3 coding sequence is TGTGCCAGCAGTTTAGCAGGTGAGGGGTACGAGCAGTACTTC. Its translation is CASSLAGEGYEQYF.

V and J are TRBV7-3 and TRBJ2-3, with 7 bases matching TRBD2. Looked up from germline, CDR1 is SGHTA and CDR2 is FQGTGA. Trimming took 4 bases from V and 5 from J; bases not matched to a gene: 3. CDR3 length equals 13 residues. CDR3 amino acids: CASSSGLEDTQYF. The CDR3 DNA follows: TGTGCCAGCAGCTCCGGACTAGAAGATACGCAGTATTTT.

The chain is built from TRBV2 and TRBJ1-5; no definite D call. V lost 6 bases, J lost 6 bases, and 12 bases lay in between. The CDR3 spans 13 residues. Germline V gives CDR1 SNHLY, CDR2 FYNNEI. The CDR3: CASSSATRQPQHF. The DNA of the CDR3 is TGTGCCAGCAGCTCGGCGACCCGTCAGCCCCAGCATTTT.

The chain is built from TRBV19 and TRBJ1-5, with no clear D. The CDR3 sequence is 15 residues long. The germline V and J ends were trimmed by 3 bases and 0 bases, with 9 bases remaining between them. Germline values: CDR1 LNHDA, CDR2 SQIVND (reference sequence). CDR3 sequence (DNA): TGTGCCAGTAGTATTGGAGATTATAGCAATCAGCCCCAGCATTTT. The encoded protein is CASSIGDYSNQPQHF.

The gene calls are TRBV5-4 and TRBJ2-3; 10 nucleotides align to TRBD2. The CDR3 runs to 17 residues. V was clipped by 5 bases and J by 1 base; unmatched bases: 10. The germline V gene has CDR1 SGHNT and CDR2 YYREEE (reference sequence). This CDR3 is CASSFTVSGRRTDTQYF. CDR3 coding DNA: TGTGCCAGCAGTTTTACCGTTAGCGGGAGGCGCACAGATACGCAGTATTTT. Complete variable domain (other parts from reference TRBV5-4 and TRBJ2-3): ETGVTQSPTHLIKTRGQQVTLRCSSQSGHNTVSWYQQALGQGPQFIFQYYREEENGRGNFPPRFSGLQFPNYSSELNVNALELDDSALYLCASSFTVSGRRTDTQYFGPGTRLTVL.

The gene calls are TRBV4-1 and TRBJ1-2; D is uncertain. The germline gives CDR1 MGHRA, CDR2 YSYEKL. V lost 1 base and J lost 0, with 12 bases in between. The CDR3 covers 16 residues. CDR3 nucleotide sequence: TGCGCCAGCAGCCAAGGGTTAGGACTGGCTAACTATGGCTACACCTTC. Amino acids: CASSQGLGLANYGYTF.

This chain links TRBV27 with TRBJ1-6; TRBD1 aligns across 9 bases. Trimming removed 4 bases from V and 6 bases from J; junction bases left unmatched: 7. Germline assignment: CDR1 MNHEY and CDR2 SMNVEV (reference sequence). The CDR3 is 16 residues long. The CDR3 bases are TGTGCCAGCAGTTCTTCTCCGACAGGGGGTAATTCACCCCTCCACTTT. Protein product: CASSSSPTGGNSPLHF.

V usage is TRBV6-5 and J usage is TRBJ2-5, with 8 bases lining up with TRBD1. The CDR3 is made up of 15 amino acids. Germline-derived CDR1 and CDR2 are MNHEY and SVGAGI. The V gene end was trimmed by 0 bases and the J gene end by 4 bases; junction bases not matched to a gene: 4. Here the CDR3 DNA reads TGTGCCAGCAGTTACTCGACAGGGGCAGCAGAGACCCAGTACTTC. Its translation is CASSYSTGAAETQYF.

The chain uses TRBV4-2 and TRBJ1-2, with D uncertain. The germline V gene has CDR1 LGHNA and CDR2 YNFKEQ. This CDR3 comprises 12 residues. V lost 2 bases and J 8 bases, leaving 9 bases between the germline ends. For the CDR3, the DNA is TGTGCCAGCAGCCAACGAGGCTGGGGCTACACCTTC. Protein sequence: CASSQRGWGYTF.

The chain links TRBV2 to TRBJ1-5; D not resolved. V shed 4 bases and J shed 4 bases, with 11 bases lying between them. CDR1 SNHLY and CDR2 FYNNEI come from the germline V gene. CDR3 length: 14 amino acids. The CDR3 bases are TGTGCCAGCAGTGCCGTAGGGTTGAATCAGCCCCAGCATTTT. Amino acid sequence: CASSAVGLNQPQHF.

This chain connects TRBV11-2 to TRBJ2-1; TRBD2 agrees at 14 bases. Germline V gene data show CDR1 as SGHAT and CDR2 as FQNNGV. The CDR3 extends over 16 amino acids. V trimming: 4 bases; J trimming: 6 bases; junction bases outside the gene matches: 5. CDR3 residues: CASSSSGTSGSNEQFF. The CDR3 coding sequence is TGTGCCAGCAGCTCATCGGGGACTAGCGGGAGCAATGAGCAGTTCTTC.

The V and J genes are TRBV3-1 (or the pseudogene TRBV3-2) and TRBJ2-6; 12 nucleotides agree with TRBD2. Germline CDR1 and CDR2: LGHDT and YNNKEL (reference sequence). The CDR3 has 18 amino acids. The trim removed 4 bases at V and 0 bases at J, leaving 4 bases unmatched. The CDR3 reads CASSPGLAGLSGANVLTF. The CDR3, as DNA: TGTGCCAGCAGCCCAGGACTAGCGGGGCTCTCTGGGGCCAACGTCCTGACTTTC.